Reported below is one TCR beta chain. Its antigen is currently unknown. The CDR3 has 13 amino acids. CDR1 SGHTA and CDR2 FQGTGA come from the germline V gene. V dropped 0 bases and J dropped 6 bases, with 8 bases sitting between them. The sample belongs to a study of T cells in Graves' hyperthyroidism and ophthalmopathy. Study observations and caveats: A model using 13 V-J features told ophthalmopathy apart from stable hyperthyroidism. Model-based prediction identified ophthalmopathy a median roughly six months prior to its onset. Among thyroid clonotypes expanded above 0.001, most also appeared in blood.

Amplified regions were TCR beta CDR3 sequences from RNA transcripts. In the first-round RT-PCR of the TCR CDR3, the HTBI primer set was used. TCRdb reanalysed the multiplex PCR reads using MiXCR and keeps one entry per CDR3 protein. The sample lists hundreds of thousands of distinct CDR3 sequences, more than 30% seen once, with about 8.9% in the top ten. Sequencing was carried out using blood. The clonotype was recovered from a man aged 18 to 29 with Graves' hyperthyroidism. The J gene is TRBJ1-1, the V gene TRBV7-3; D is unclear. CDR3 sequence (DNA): TGTGCCAGCAGCTTAACAGGGTCGTCTGAAGCTTTCTTT. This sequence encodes CASSLTGSSEAFF.